This passage covers 25 T cell receptor beta chains from one sample sequenced in a study of lymphopenia after photon versus proton radiotherapy. This table comes from immunoSEQ multiplex PCR, and its TCRdb copy is limited to in-frame clones, with some not included. This sample has tens of thousands of clones; roughly 90% occur once, and the top ten carry around 2.6%. The source was peripheral blood, collected from a patient treated with photon-based radiotherapy. The receptors were gathered from a woman in her sixties or seventies with pancreatic cancer.

The CDR3 region has the DNA TGTGCCAGCAGTTCCCCGGGACAGGGGGCCGGAGGCTACACCTTC. Amino acids: CASSSPGQGAGGYTF. The V call is TRBV28, the J call TRBJ1-2; TRBD1 matches 12 bases. This CDR3 spans 15 amino acids. J was trimmed by 8 bases and V by 4 bases; bases with no gene match: 8. Germline values: CDR1 MDHEN, CDR2 SYDVKM.

The chain recombines TRBV2 with TRBJ1-4; D gene uncertain. The ends were cut back, 5 bases at V and 8 bases at J, with 15 bases in the middle. The CDR3 loop spans 14 amino acids. Germline V gene lookup returns CDR1 SNHLY and CDR2 FYNNEI. CDR3 nucleotides: TGTGCCAGCAGTTCCGATTTAACGTCCGAAAAACTGTTTTTT. It translates to CASSSDLTSEKLFF.

This chain connects TRBV27 to TRBJ1-2, with 10 nucleotides matching TRBD1. This CDR3 has 14 residues. Germline V gives CDR1 MNHEY, CDR2 SMNVEV (reference sequence). Losses at the gene ends were 6 bases for V and 5 bases for J; bases not matched to a gene: 6. CDR3 protein: CASSWTGGRYGYTF. CDR3 nucleotides: TGTGCCAGCAGCTGGACAGGGGGGAGGTATGGCTACACCTTC.

This chain uses TRBV2 with TRBJ1-2; tentatively, D is TRBD1 (5 bases). The CDR3 has 14 residues. Germline V CDR1 and CDR2: SNHLY, FYNNEI. V was pared by 4 bases and J by 0 bases, with 9 bases between. The chain's CDR3 is CASSVEGTNYGYTF. DNA of the CDR3: TGTGCCAGCAGTGTCGAGGGGACTAACTATGGCTACACCTTC.

V gene TRBV6-5 combines with J gene TRBJ2-7, with D tentatively TRBD1 (6 bases). Trimming pared 0 bases from V and 0 bases from J, leaving 12 bases between. The CDR3 has 16 amino acids. CDR1 is MNHEY and CDR2 is SVGAGI in the germline V gene. CDR3 DNA: TGTGCCAGCAGTTACTCCGGGACAAAGAGCTCCTACGAGCAGTACTTC. Protein sequence: CASSYSGTKSSYEQYF.

The rearrangement joins TRBV10-3 to TRBJ1-4; 7 bases fit TRBD1. CDR3 length equals 14 residues. Germline lookup yields CDR1 ENHRY and CDR2 SYGVKD. V trimming: 10 bases; J trimming: 4 bases; junction bases outside the gene matches: 9. CDR3 region: CASPPGQNNEKLFF. The CDR3, as DNA: TGTGCCAGCCCTCCGGGACAGAATAATGAAAAACTGTTTTTT.

This clone was observed a few times. The chain links TRBV7-9 to TRBJ2-2; 11 positions agree with TRBD2. V shed 8 bases and J 6 bases; nucleotides not matched to a gene: 5. This CDR3 region has 14 residues. The germline CDR1 and CDR2 sequences are SEHNR and FQNEAQ (reference sequence). This CDR3 is CASRGLAGSGELFF. The CDR3 region has the DNA TGTGCCAGCCGAGGACTAGCGGGCTCCGGGGAGCTGTTTTTT.

The rearrangement joins TRBV5-1 to TRBJ2-7; 8 nucleotides align to TRBD1. From germline, CDR1 is SGHRS and CDR2 YFSETQ. CDR3 length equals 15 residues. V gave up 0 bases and J gave up 6 bases; unmatched junction bases: 8. The CDR3 reads CASSLDVTGAPEQYF. The CDR3 coding sequence is TGCGCCAGCAGCTTGGATGTGACAGGGGCTCCCGAGCAGTACTTC.

This chain links TRBV28 with TRBJ2-5, with unresolved D. Looked up from germline, CDR1 is MDHEN and CDR2 is SYDVKM. The CDR3 runs 15 residues. CDR3 nucleotides: TGTGCGACCCCGGTCCTTCCTAAAGATCGGGAGACCCAGTACTTC. This encodes CATPVLPKDRETQYF.

V and J are TRBV7-3 and TRBJ2-7; D is undetermined. CDR1 SGHTA and CDR2 FQGTGA come from the germline V gene. This CDR3 comprises 13 residues. Trimming left V 0 bases short and J 4 bases short, with 7 bases between. The CDR3 reads CASSLTRAYEQYF. The CDR3 region has the DNA TGTGCCAGCAGCTTAACCCGCGCTTACGAGCAGTACTTC.

V and J are TRBV28 and TRBJ1-2, with unresolved D. This CDR3 comprises 13 residues. Germline V gene lookup returns CDR1 MDHEN and CDR2 SYDVKM. V was trimmed by 5 bases and J by 2 bases, leaving 9 bases between them. The CDR3 region has the DNA TGTGCCAGCAGTATCAATACAAACTATGGCTACACCTTC. Translating gives CASSINTNYGYTF.

This chain connects TRBV5-5 to TRBJ1-5, with TRBD1 identical over 8 bases. In germline, CDR1 is SGHKS, CDR2 YYEKEE (reference sequence). V shed 4 bases, J shed 7 bases, and the junction held 10 bases outside the gene matches. The CDR3 consists of 15 residues. In DNA, the CDR3 is TGTGCCAGCAGCATTAGTCAGGGGGCAGGACAGCCCCAGCATTTT. Translation gives CASSISQGAGQPQHF.

This chain uses TRBV28 with TRBJ2-1; 15 bases match TRBD2. V was clipped by 4 bases and J by 7 bases; unmatched bases: 2. Germline CDR1 MDHEN, CDR2 SYDVKM. This CDR3 spans 15 amino acids. The CDR3 is CASSYGTSGRNEQFF. As DNA, the CDR3 is TGTGCCAGCAGTTACGGGACTAGCGGGAGGAATGAGCAGTTCTTC.

This rearrangement joins TRBV6-1 to TRBJ2-1, with 9 nucleotides matching TRBD1. The V gene's germline CDR1 is MNHNS and CDR2 SASEGT. V lost 4 bases to trimming and J lost 7 bases; unmatched junction nucleotides: 8. This CDR3 has 15 residues. The CDR3 region is CASSATGGLRNEQFF. The DNA for the CDR3 is TGTGCCAGCAGTGCTACAGGGGGCCTTAGGAATGAGCAGTTCTTC.

This chain connects TRBV28 to TRBJ2-7, with 8 bases identical to TRBD1. V was pared by 6 bases and J by 2 bases, with 3 bases of the junction left unmatched. Germline CDR1 is MDHEN and CDR2 is SYDVKM. The CDR3 consists of 13 residues. In nucleotides, the CDR3 is TGTGCCAGCAGAGGGGACAGGACCTACGAGCAGTACTTC. Amino acid sequence: CASRGDRTYEQYF.

DNA for the CDR3: TGTGCCAGCCGGAGAGGGTCTGTGGGCTCCTTCGGGGAAAAACTGTTTTTT. This codes for CASRRGSVGSFGEKLFF. The chain employs TRBV19 and TRBJ1-4; D remains unclear. V was clipped by 9 bases and J by 8 bases, with 28 bases between them. Germline V gene lookup returns CDR1 LNHDA and CDR2 SQIVND (reference sequence). CDR3 length equals 17 residues.

This chain links TRBV6-4 with TRBJ1-2; 8 nucleotides match TRBD1. Germline assignment: CDR1 MRHNA and CDR2 SNTAGT. The CDR3 sequence is 15 residues long. V lost 11 bases and J lost 2; bases outside the gene matches: 13. CDR3 sequence reads: CAGETSRGLNYGYTF. The CDR3 DNA is TGTGCCGGGGAGACCTCCAGGGGGCTAAACTATGGCTACACCTTC.

The J gene is TRBJ1-1, the V gene TRBV5-4, with TRBD1 matching over 9 bases. The germline CDR1 and CDR2 sequences are SGHNT and YYREEE (reference sequence). The trim removed 4 bases at V and 3 bases at J, leaving 4 bases unmatched. CDR3 size: 14 residues. The CDR3 is CASSPDRGDTEAFF. DNA for the CDR3: TGTGCCAGCAGCCCCGACAGGGGGGACACTGAAGCTTTCTTT.

The chain combines TRBV2 with TRBJ1-5, with a weak D call TRBD1 (6 bases). Germline V gene data show CDR1 as SNHLY and CDR2 as FYNNEI. This CDR3 is built from 15 residues. V gave up 5 bases and J gave up 1 base, with 12 bases separating them. This CDR3 reads CASSKQGSSNQPQHF. The CDR3, as DNA: TGTGCCAGCAGTAAACAGGGTTCGAGCAATCAGCCCCAGCATTTT.

The rearrangement links TRBV7-2 to TRBJ1-1; possible D gene TRBD1, 5 bases. V was pared by 0 bases and J by 3 bases, with 11 bases between. From germline, CDR1 is SGHTA and CDR2 FQGNSA. CDR3 length: 15 residues. This chain's CDR3 is CASSLAGGRDTEAFF. DNA of the CDR3: TGTGCCAGCAGCTTAGCTGGGGGTAGGGACACTGAAGCTTTCTTT.

The rearrangement uses TRBV19 and TRBJ1-2; 7 bases fit TRBD1. V lost 4 bases and J lost 4; bases outside the gene matches: 9. Germline V gene data show CDR1 as LNHDA and CDR2 as SQIVND (reference sequence). This CDR3 comprises 15 residues. CDR3 in DNA: TGTGCCAGTAGTAGCTCGACAGGGCGAATCTATGGCTACACCTTC. Its translation: CASSSSTGRIYGYTF.

The genes are TRBV10-2 and TRBJ2-1, with 10 positions matching TRBD1. V was pared by 0 bases and J by 4 bases, with 3 bases of the junction left unmatched. CDR1 and CDR2 (germline): WSHSY, SAAADI. CDR3 length: 16 residues. Here the CDR3 DNA reads TGCGCCAGCAGTGAGTCCGGGACAGGGGAGTACAATGAGCAGTTCTTC. Translation gives CASSESGTGEYNEQFF.

The chain has TRBV29-1 and TRBJ2-1; 10 bases align to TRBD2. The germline CDR1 and CDR2 sequences are SQVTM and ANQGSEA. The J segment lost 4 bases and the V segment lost 4 bases, leaving 10 bases of the junction unmatched. This CDR3 is built from 16 residues. The CDR3 here is CSVGGGRTSGYNEQFF. The CDR3 DNA is TGCAGCGTTGGGGGGGGCAGGACTAGCGGATACAATGAGCAGTTCTTC.

This chain's CDR3 is CASSLGTGVPGELFF. The CDR3 DNA sequence: TGTGCCAGCAGCTTAGGGACAGGGGTGCCCGGGGAGCTGTTTTTT. The V call is TRBV5-4, the J call TRBJ2-2, with 10 nucleotides matching TRBD1. The CDR3 totals 15 residues. The germline V gene encodes CDR1 SGHNT and CDR2 YYREEE (reference sequence). J was trimmed by 6 bases and V by 2 bases; bases with no gene match: 4.

The chain employs TRBV10-3 and TRBJ2-2; 8 bases agree with TRBD1. Per germline, CDR1 ENHRY and CDR2 SYGVKD. This CDR3 contains 16 residues. Trimming cost V 11 bases and J 1 base; bases outside gene matches: 12. CDR3 nucleotide sequence: TGTGCCGTACTCAATCAGGGGGCCATGAACACCGGGGAGCTGTTTTTT. It translates to CAVLNQGAMNTGELFF.